The 3 T cell receptor beta chains in this list originate from one sample, sequenced in a study of blood T cell repertoires in COVID-19. Produced via immunoSEQ multiplex PCR; TCRdb's table is partial and in-frame only. This table has about 70,000 clones, over 85% appearing once. Sequenced input: peripheral blood. These receptors were collected from a man aged 55 to 70 with acute or convalescent COVID-19.

The chain carries TRBV7-9 and TRBJ2-1; 8 bases line up with TRBD2. The germline V gene has CDR1 SEHNR and CDR2 FQNEAQ (reference sequence). The length of the CDR3 is 13 residues. V lost 2 bases and J lost 6; bases outside the gene matches: 0. CDR3: CASSLLAGNEQFF. The CDR3 region has the DNA TGTGCCAGCAGCTTACTAGCGGGCAATGAGCAGTTCTTC.

The chain has TRBV5-1 and TRBJ1-4; D is possibly TRBD1 (5 bases). Germline V lookup: CDR1 SGHRS, CDR2 YFSETQ. This CDR3 region has 17 residues. V lost 1 base and J lost 1, with 14 bases in between. The CDR3 nucleotides are TGCGCCAGCAGCTTGCGGGGGGGAGTCAGAACTAATGAAAAACTGTTTTTT. Translation: CASSLRGGVRTNEKLFF.

The rearrangement uses TRBV19 and TRBJ1-4; 10 bases align to TRBD1. Per the germline V gene, CDR1 is LNHDA and CDR2 is SQIVND (reference sequence). The CDR3 runs to 17 residues. V shed 2 bases, J shed 4 bases, and the junction held 7 bases outside the gene matches. The CDR3 nucleotides read TGTGCCAGTAGTATACCCCCCCGGACAGGGGGTAATGAAAAACTGTTTTTT. Its translation is CASSIPPRTGGNEKLFF. Variable domain in full (rest from reference TRBV19 and TRBJ1-4): DGGITQSPKYLFRKEGQNVTLSCEQNLNHDAMYWYRQDPGQGLRLIYYSQIVNDFQKGDIAEGYSVSREKKESFPLTVTSAQKNPTAFYLCASSIPPRTGGNEKLFFGSGTQLSVL.